One and the same sample provided the 30 T cell receptor beta chains below, sequenced in a study of CD8 T cells in Susac syndrome. With random hexamers, reverse transcription was performed on roughly 0.5 to 1 ug of RNA. MiXCR, applied by TCRdb to the immunoSEQ multiplex PCR reads, yields one record per CDR3 protein. Altogether approximately 200,000 distinct CDR3 sequences are present, about 94% being singletons, with the ten largest covering approximately 0.088%. The sample was CD4+ T cells from PBMCs. The source is a human donor with multiple sclerosis.

A single count supports this clonotype. The chain has TRBV7-9 and TRBJ1-1; no clear D gene. V lost 5 bases and J 5 bases, leaving 9 bases between the germline ends. The CDR3 covers 12 residues. CDR1 SEHNR and CDR2 FQNEAQ come from the germline V gene (reference sequence). CDR3 nucleotides: TGTGCCAGCAGCCACCGGCGGACTGAAGCTTTCTTT. Amino acids: CASSHRRTEAFF.

This rearrangement joins TRBV29-1 to TRBJ2-1; D possibly corresponds to TRBD1 (5 bases). CDR1 SQVTM and CDR2 ANQGSEA come from the germline V gene. V dropped 7 bases and J dropped 4 bases, with 8 bases sitting between them. The CDR3 sequence is 11 residues long. The CDR3 DNA follows: TGCAGCGGTGACAGTTACAATGAGCAGTTCTTC. Translated: CSGDSYNEQFF.

V is TRBV7-9 and J is TRBJ2-7; 7 positions match TRBD1. Germline V lookup: CDR1 SEHNR, CDR2 FQNEAQ (reference sequence). The CDR3 spans 14 residues. J gave up 3 bases and V 0 bases, and 2 bases lay outside the gene matches. The CDR3: CASSLARDSYEQYF. The CDR3 DNA reads as TGTGCCAGCAGCTTAGCTAGGGACAGCTACGAGCAGTACTTC.

This sequence joins TRBV30 and TRBJ2-7, with D perhaps assigned TRBD1 or TRBD2 (5 bases each). V lost 0 bases to trimming and J lost 5 bases, with 14 bases between them. The CDR3 runs 14 residues. CDR1 GTSNPN and CDR2 SVGIG come from the germline V gene (reference sequence). The CDR3, as DNA: TGTGCCTGGAGTGTACTCAGGGAGTGGGACGAGCAGTACTTC. This codes for CAWSVLREWDEQYF.

This chain connects TRBV7-8 to TRBJ1-2; D uncertain. Per the germline V gene, CDR1 is SGHVS and CDR2 is FQNEAQ. This CDR3 is 12 amino acids long. V gave up 4 bases and J gave up 7 bases, with 10 bases separating them. The CDR3 protein is CASSWEGAGYTF. The CDR3 bases are TGTGCCAGCAGCTGGGAGGGCGCTGGCTACACCTTC.

The gene calls are TRBV11-3 and TRBJ2-1; the D gene is possibly TRBD2 (6 bases). The germline gives CDR1 SGHNT, CDR2 YENEEA. CDR3 length: 13 amino acids. V gave up 5 bases and J gave up 3 bases, with 8 bases separating them. The CDR3 region is CASSTEGYNEQFF. The CDR3 nucleotides are TGTGCCAGCAGCACGGAGGGCTACAATGAGCAGTTCTTC.

The chain recombines TRBV20-1 with TRBJ2-6; D gene ambiguous. Trimming removed 6 bases at V and 0 bases at J, with 9 bases between. Germline CDR1 DFQATT, CDR2 SNEGSKA (reference sequence). This CDR3 comprises 14 residues. DNA of the CDR3: TGCAGTGCACTACATAGCTCTGGGGCCAACGTCCTGACTTTC. This sequence encodes CSALHSSGANVLTF.

The chain links TRBV6-5 to TRBJ1-1; D not certain. Trimming pared 4 bases from V and 5 bases from J, leaving 26 bases between. The CDR3 runs 18 residues. Germline CDR1 and CDR2: MNHEY and SVGAGI. The CDR3 DNA reads TGTGCCAGCAGTTCCACCCTGAATCAACGAGGAGTTCAGACTGAAGCTTTCTTT. It encodes CASSSTLNQRGVQTEAFF.

This clonotype occurred once. The CDR3 DNA is TGCAGTGCGAAGGCCGGACAGGCTTACAATCAGCCCCAGCATTTT. This codes for CSAKAGQAYNQPQHF. This chain joins TRBV20-1 and TRBJ1-5, with 7 nucleotides matching TRBD1. This CDR3 has 15 amino acids. The ends lost 6 bases at V and 3 bases at J; junction bases unmatched: 11. Germline CDR1 DFQATT, CDR2 SNEGSKA (reference sequence).

This chain connects TRBV6-5 to TRBJ1-5; D unclear. Germline assignment: CDR1 MNHEY and CDR2 SVGAGI. The CDR3 spans 13 residues. V lost 6 bases to trimming and J lost 3 bases, with 9 bases between them. The CDR3 DNA sequence: TGTGCCAGCAGCCAGCAGATCAATCAGCCCCAGCATTTT. This gives the protein CASSQQINQPQHF.

The chain couples TRBV4-3 to TRBJ2-3, with 7 bases identical to TRBD2. V shed 1 base, J shed 1 base, and the junction held 5 bases outside the gene matches. This CDR3 spans 16 amino acids. Germline CDR1 LGHNA, CDR2 YSLEER. CDR3 nucleotide sequence: TGCGCCAGCAGCCAAGTATCCAGCGGGGGCACAGATACGCAGTATTTT. Residues: CASSQVSSGGTDTQYF.

The chain is built from TRBV6-1 and TRBJ1-5; no clear D gene. The germline gives CDR1 MNHNS, CDR2 SASEGT. V was shortened by 2 bases and J by 0 bases, with 14 bases between the two germline ends. The CDR3 has 17 amino acids. The CDR3 loop reads CASSEINSIYSNQPQHF. The CDR3 nucleotides are TGTGCCAGCAGTGAAATTAACAGCATTTATAGCAATCAGCCCCAGCATTTT.

The gene calls are TRBV7-3 and TRBJ2-3, with D possibly being TRBD2 (6 bases). This CDR3 comprises 13 residues. Germline V gives CDR1 SGHTA, CDR2 FQGTGA. V dropped 5 bases and J dropped 4 bases, with 10 bases sitting between them. This CDR3 is CASSASSADTQYF. The CDR3 nucleotides read TGTGCCAGCAGCGCCTCTAGCGCAGATACGCAGTATTTT.

The rearrangement uses TRBV20-1 and TRBJ2-1; D not resolved. The CDR3 runs to 11 residues. Germline loops: CDR1 DFQATT, CDR2 SNEGSKA (reference sequence). V lost 3 bases and J lost 7, with 7 bases in between. The CDR3 region is CSASRRNEQFF. The CDR3 DNA follows: TGCAGTGCTAGTAGGCGGAATGAGCAGTTCTTC.

The CDR3 region is CASRPKADTQYF. CDR3 DNA sequence: TGTGCCAGCAGACCTAAGGCAGATACGCAGTATTTT. The V call is TRBV7-2, the J call TRBJ2-3, with D unclear. Trimming took off 6 bases at V and 4 bases at J, with 8 bases between the two ends. Germline-derived CDR1 and CDR2 are SGHTA and FQGNSA. CDR3 size: 12 residues.

CDR3 nucleotide sequence: TGTGCCTGGAGCCGGGACGCATACTCCTACGAGCAGTACTTC. This codes for CAWSRDAYSYEQYF. This chain uses TRBV30 with TRBJ2-7, with D tentatively TRBD1 or TRBD2 (5 bases each). Per the germline V gene, CDR1 is GTSNPN and CDR2 is SVGIG (reference sequence). Deletions cut 3 bases from V and 0 bases from J, with 12 bases between. The CDR3 runs to 14 residues.

The chain is built from TRBV20-1 and TRBJ2-3, with D possibly TRBD1 on 5 matching bases. The CDR3 is 14 residues long. CDR1 DFQATT and CDR2 SNEGSKA come from the germline V gene (reference sequence). The V gene lost 6 bases and the J gene lost 4 bases, with 17 bases spanning the gap. For the CDR3, the DNA is TGCAGTGCAATACATACCGACAGAGCAGATACGCAGTATTTT. Its protein product is CSAIHTDRADTQYF.

In its sample, this clonotype was seen once. This chain joins TRBV9 and TRBJ2-3, with D tentatively TRBD2 (5 bases). The CDR3 is 14 amino acids. Germline V gene sequence: CDR1 SGDLS, CDR2 YYNGEE. V dropped 0 bases and J dropped 5 bases, with 10 bases sitting between them. CDR3 amino acids: CASSVVLAGDTQYF. CDR3 coding DNA: TGTGCCAGCAGCGTAGTGCTAGCAGGAGATACGCAGTATTTT.

The chain employs TRBV6-1 and TRBJ2-2, with D tentatively TRBD1 (6 bases). The CDR3 runs 16 residues. Germline CDR1 reads MNHNS; CDR2 reads SASEGT. Between the trimmed V and J ends, which lost 6 bases and 3 bases, there was a span of 17 bases. The CDR3 coding sequence is TGTGCCAGCAGGGAAAGGGCAGGGGTGGACACCGGGGAGCTGTTTTTT. It encodes CASRERAGVDTGELFF.

The gene calls are TRBV20-1 and TRBJ2-7; TRBD1 matches 7 bases. Per germline, CDR1 DFQATT and CDR2 SNEGSKA (reference sequence). The CDR3 covers 14 residues. J lost 2 bases, V lost 5 bases, and 9 bases had no gene match. CDR3 in amino acids: CSASHYRGAYEQYF. CDR3 nucleotide sequence: TGCAGTGCTTCACACTACAGGGGTGCCTACGAGCAGTACTTC.

This chain connects TRBV6-6 to TRBJ2-3; the D gene is possibly TRBD1 (6 bases). CDR1 is MNHNY, CDR2 SVGAGI, per germline (reference sequence). Trimming removed 5 bases at V and 2 bases at J, with 11 bases between. The CDR3 covers 14 residues. CDR3 protein: CASSHRVVTDTQYF. The CDR3 DNA follows: TGTGCCAGCAGTCACAGGGTTGTCACAGATACGCAGTATTTT.

This clonotype was detected only once. This rearrangement joins TRBV29-1 to TRBJ1-2; no clear D. The CDR3 loop spans 12 amino acids. Per germline, CDR1 SQVTM and CDR2 ANQGSEA. V was pared by 4 bases and J by 0 bases, with 6 bases between. The CDR3 DNA sequence: TGCAGCGTTGCAGAGGCTAACTATGGCTACACCTTC. Residues: CSVAEANYGYTF.

This chain joins TRBV2 and TRBJ1-5; TRBD1 is a possible D gene (5 bases). The CDR3 runs 14 residues. Looked up from germline, CDR1 is SNHLY and CDR2 is FYNNEI. V was pared by 1 base and J by 5 bases, with 9 bases between. The CDR3 region is CASSEDGGDQPQHF. The CDR3 DNA follows: TGTGCCAGCAGTGAAGATGGGGGTGATCAGCCCCAGCATTTT.

This chain uses TRBV2 with TRBJ1-6, with TRBD1 as a possible D gene (5 bases). CDR3 size: 16 residues. Deletions cut 6 bases from V and 9 bases from J, with 21 bases between. Germline V gene data show CDR1 as SNHLY and CDR2 as FYNNEI. The CDR3 here is CASSELRAGFSSPLHF. Here the CDR3 DNA reads TGTGCCAGCAGCGAGTTAAGGGCAGGGTTCAGTTCACCCCTCCACTTT.

This chain joins TRBV9 and TRBJ2-1; D unresolved. Trimming took 2 bases from V and 5 from J, leaving 5 bases between them. The germline gives CDR1 SGDLS, CDR2 YYNGEE. The CDR3 consists of 12 residues. The CDR3 nucleotides are TGTGCCAGCAGCGTCGATAACAATGAGCAGTTCTTC. The encoded protein is CASSVDNNEQFF.

The J gene is TRBJ1-4, the V gene TRBV20-1, with a possible D match to TRBD1 (5 bases). The V end lost 5 bases, the J end lost 7 bases, and 14 bases lay between the germline ends. Germline V CDR1 and CDR2: DFQATT, SNEGSKA (reference sequence). This CDR3 region has 13 residues. CDR3 amino acids: CSAAAGTGEKLFF. Here the CDR3 DNA reads TGCAGTGCTGCGGCAGGGACCGGTGAAAAACTGTTTTTT.

This chain links TRBV5-6 with TRBJ1-2; 8 nucleotides align to TRBD1. Germline CDR1 is SGHDT and CDR2 is YYEEEE. The CDR3 totals 15 residues. The V segment lost 4 bases and the J segment 8 bases; nucleotides outside the gene matches: 13. This CDR3 reads CASSRPGQDEYGYTF. For the CDR3, the DNA is TGTGCCAGCAGCAGACCGGGACAGGACGAGTACGGCTACACCTTC.

This chain connects TRBV23-1 to TRBJ2-7; D may be TRBD1 (5 bases). TRBV23-1 is assigned to the ORF class and has an uncertain function. Deletions cut 8 bases from V and 8 bases from J, with 19 bases between. This CDR3 comprises 13 residues. The CDR3 DNA reads as TGCGCCAGCGTATCCAGGTCTGGGGCCAAGCAGTACTTC. It is translated as CASVSRSGAKQYF.

This clonotype was detected once. The chain carries TRBV9 and TRBJ2-7; 7 bases align to TRBD1. This CDR3 comprises 14 residues. V shed 1 base, J shed 1 base, and the junction held 2 bases outside the gene matches. The germline CDR1 and CDR2 sequences are SGDLS and YYNGEE. The CDR3 loop reads CASSVTGQSYEQYF. The DNA of the CDR3 is TGTGCCAGCAGCGTAACGGGACAGTCCTACGAGCAGTACTTC.

The rearrangement uses TRBV3-1 and TRBJ2-7; D is unresolved. Germline V gives CDR1 LGHDT, CDR2 YNNKEL (reference sequence). V shed 1 base and J shed 5 bases, with 6 bases lying between them. The CDR3 is 12 residues long. CDR3 loop: CASSQVRDEQYF. CDR3 coding DNA: TGTGCCAGCAGCCAAGTTAGAGACGAGCAGTACTTC.